The source of this T cell receptor beta chain is a study of T cell changes during pregnancy in multiple sclerosis. This table comes from immunoSEQ multiplex PCR, and its TCRdb copy is limited to in-frame clones, with some not included. Of around 100,000 clones in the sample, 90% were seen once. Germline V gene sequence: CDR1 SGDLS, CDR2 YYNGEE. The CDR3 is 15 residues long. J gave up 6 bases and V 4 bases, and 9 bases lay outside the gene matches. The receptor was derived from a female donor in good health, enrolled as a control in a pregnancy study. This chain connects TRBV9 to TRBJ1-5, with 8 bases identical to TRBD1. The sequenced sample was peripheral blood, obtained in the second trimester of pregnancy. CDR3 DNA: TGTGCCAGCAGCTCGGGACAGGAGGAGGTTCAGCCCCAGCATTTT. This gives the protein CASSSGQEEVQPQHF.